The 27 T cell receptor beta chains below were found in one sample sequenced in a study of graft-versus-host responses after intestinal transplantation. Method: immunoSEQ multiplex PCR; TCRdb's copy keeps in-frame clones and lacks some. This repertoire shows approximately 89,000 clones, 85% to 95% found once; its top ten account for less than 1.5%. These receptors are not linked to any known antigen. The sequencing here drew on unstimulated CD8+ T cells sorted from spleen or lymph node cells, taken before transplant. These receptors all stem from a human donor who was the organ donor for an intestinal transplant.

The J gene is TRBJ2-2, the V gene TRBV27, with 12 bases that match TRBD2. Germline V CDR1 and CDR2: MNHEY, SMNVEV (reference sequence). The CDR3 consists of 15 residues. After removal of 5 bases from V and 7 bases from J, the junction contained 5 bases not matched to a gene. The CDR3 is CASSQLAGGVGELFF. The CDR3 region has the DNA TGTGCCAGCAGTCAGCTAGCGGGAGGGGTCGGGGAGCTGTTTTTT.

V usage is TRBV19 and J usage is TRBJ1-2; perhaps TRBD1 as D (6 bases). Per the germline V gene, CDR1 is LNHDA and CDR2 is SQIVND (reference sequence). The V and J ends lost 5 bases and 5 bases respectively, with 12 bases between them. The CDR3 extends over 13 amino acids. DNA of the CDR3: TGTGCCAGTAGTCACCGGACAGTTTATGGCTACACCTTC. Translated: CASSHRTVYGYTF.

The V and J genes are TRBV7-9 and TRBJ1-2; possibly TRBD1 for D (6 bases). Germline V gene data show CDR1 as SEHNR and CDR2 as FQNEAQ (reference sequence). There are 15 residues in the CDR3. Between the trimmed V and J ends, which lost 0 bases and 4 bases, there was a span of 12 bases. CDR3 coding DNA: TGTGCCAGCAGCTTAGCCGACAGGACCCCCTATGGCTACACCTTC. Translation gives CASSLADRTPYGYTF.

The chain links TRBV19 to TRBJ2-3; 8 positions agree with TRBD2. Germline-derived CDR1 and CDR2 are LNHDA and SQIVND (reference sequence). Trimming removed 1 base from V and 2 bases from J; junction bases left unmatched: 17. CDR3 length equals 20 residues. The CDR3 sequence: CASSIGRGRSVAGTTDTQYF. CDR3 nucleotide sequence: TGTGCCAGTAGTATAGGTAGGGGTAGATCGGTAGCGGGGACCACAGATACGCAGTATTTT. Full variable domain (outside the CDR3, taken from reference TRBV19 and TRBJ2-3): DGGITQSPKYLFRKEGQNVTLSCEQNLNHDAMYWYRQDPGQGLRLIYYSQIVNDFQKGDIAEGYSVSREKKESFPLTVTSAQKNPTAFYLCASSIGRGRSVAGTTDTQYFGPGTRLTVL.

The V call is TRBV11-3, the J call TRBJ1-1, with D unclear. The CDR3 length is 12 residues. Between the trimmed V and J ends, which lost 4 bases and 7 bases, there was a span of 10 bases. The germline V gene encodes CDR1 SGHNT and CDR2 YENEEA. The CDR3 nucleotides are TGTGCCAGCAGCTCAGGCTTTAGTGAAGCTTTCTTT. Translating gives CASSSGFSEAFF.

The V and J genes are TRBV11-2 and TRBJ1-2; 7 nucleotides match TRBD1. This CDR3 spans 13 amino acids. V was clipped by 11 bases and J by 8 bases; unmatched bases: 14. The germline V gene encodes CDR1 SGHAT and CDR2 FQNNGV. The CDR3 reads CAARDSGVFGYTF. Written as DNA, the CDR3 is TGTGCCGCCCGGGACAGTGGGGTTTTCGGCTACACCTTC.

The rearrangement links TRBV4-1 to TRBJ1-1; TRBD1 agrees at 9 bases. The CDR3 is 16 amino acids. The germline V gene has CDR1 MGHRA and CDR2 YSYEKL. The ends lost 0 bases at V and 4 bases at J; junction bases unmatched: 6. Here the CDR3 reads CASSQETTGGRTEAFF. The CDR3 DNA reads as TGCGCCAGCAGCCAAGAGACCACAGGGGGCCGCACTGAAGCTTTCTTT.

This chain uses TRBV5-1 with TRBJ2-2, with D uncertain. CDR1 SGHRS and CDR2 YFSETQ come from the germline V gene. The CDR3 has 12 amino acids. Trimming pared 5 bases from V and 7 bases from J, leaving 9 bases between. This CDR3 reads CASSPLGGELFF. The CDR3 DNA sequence: TGCGCCAGCAGTCCCCTCGGCGGGGAGCTGTTTTTT. Filled out from reference TRBV5-1 and TRBJ2-2, the complete variable domain reads KAGVTQTPRYLIKTRGQQVTLSCSPISGHRSVSWYQQTPGQGLQFLFEYFSETQRNKGNFPGRFSGRQFSNSRSEMNVSTLELGDSALYLCASSPLGGELFFGEGSRLTVL.

This clone was picked up one time. The V call is TRBV5-1, the J call TRBJ2-5, with TRBD2 identical over 11 bases. The ends lost 0 bases at V and 2 bases at J; junction bases unmatched: 3. This CDR3 has 16 residues. CDR1 and CDR2 (germline): SGHRS, YFSETQ. The CDR3 coding sequence is TGCGCCAGCAGCTTGGTGCTAGCGGGGGGACAAGAGACCCAGTACTTC. Protein: CASSLVLAGGQETQYF.

The chain carries TRBV6-5 and TRBJ2-5; TRBD1 matches at 7 bases. The CDR3 contains 15 residues. Germline-derived CDR1 and CDR2 are MNHEY and SVGAGI. V was clipped by 4 bases and J by 1 base; unmatched bases: 6. In nucleotides, the CDR3 is TGTGCCAGCAGTTCTACGGGACAGTCCCAAGAGACCCAGTACTTC. It encodes CASSSTGQSQETQYF.

The V gene is TRBV11-2, the J gene TRBJ2-7; 7 bases are a match to TRBD1. Germline CDR1 reads SGHAT; CDR2 reads FQNNGV. Germline trimming cut 5 bases from V and 1 base from J; bases unmatched to any gene: 5. The CDR3 is 14 amino acids. The CDR3 reads CASSLTGPSYEQYF. In nucleotides, the CDR3 is TGTGCCAGCAGCCTGACAGGGCCTTCCTACGAGCAGTACTTC.

This rearrangement joins TRBV11-2 to TRBJ2-3, with 8 positions matching TRBD2. The V gene's germline CDR1 is SGHAT and CDR2 FQNNGV. The junction had 8 bases not matched to a gene; V was cut back by 5 bases and J by 4 bases. This CDR3 contains 15 residues. The CDR3 DNA sequence: TGTGCCAGCAGCGCTCGCGGGGGGAACGCAGATACGCAGTATTTT. This encodes CASSARGGNADTQYF. The full variable domain, in which reference TRBV11-2 and TRBJ2-3 provide the parts outside the CDR3, is EAGVAQSPRYKIIEKRQSVAFWCNPISGHATLYWYQQILGQGPKLLIQFQNNGVVDDSQLPKDRFSAERLKGVDSTLKIQPAKLEDSAVYLCASSARGGNADTQYFGPGTRLTVL.

The chain uses TRBV7-9 and TRBJ2-6; D may be TRBD2 (6 bases). Germline values: CDR1 SEHNR, CDR2 FQNEAQ (reference sequence). CDR3 length: 17 residues. The ends were cut back, 2 bases at V and 2 bases at J, with 13 bases in the middle. CDR3 sequence reads: CASSLFRRATGANVLTF. The DNA of the CDR3 is TGTGCCAGCAGCTTATTTAGGAGGGCTACTGGGGCCAACGTCCTGACTTTC. The full variable domain, with the rest looked up from reference TRBV7-9 and TRBJ2-6, is DTGVSQNPRHKITKRGQNVTFRCDPISEHNRLYWYRQTLGQGPEFLTYFQNEAQLEKSRLLSDRFSAERPKGSFSTLEIQRTEQGDSAMYLCASSLFRRATGANVLTFGAGSRLTVL.

The chain links TRBV11-2 to TRBJ2-7; the D is unclear. V was trimmed by 3 bases and J by 1 base, leaving 4 bases between them. Germline CDR1 SGHAT, CDR2 FQNNGV. The CDR3 is made up of 12 amino acids. The CDR3 region is CASSLSSYEQYF. In DNA form, the CDR3 reads TGTGCCAGCAGCTTGAGTTCCTACGAGCAGTACTTC.

The chain links TRBV7-6 to TRBJ2-3; D uncertain. CDR3 length equals 14 residues. Germline assignment: CDR1 SGHVS and CDR2 FNYEAQ. Trimming stripped 2 bases from V and 2 bases from J, with 8 bases between. In DNA form, the CDR3 reads TGTGCCAGCAGCTTAAGCCTAAACACAGATACGCAGTATTTT. This sequence encodes CASSLSLNTDTQYF. Using reference TRBV7-6 and TRBJ2-3 for the parts outside the CDR3, the full variable domain is GAGVSQSPRYKVTKRGQDVALRCDPISGHVSLYWYRQALGQGPEFLTYFNYEAQQDKSGLPNDRFSAERPEGSISTLTIQRTEQRDSAMYRCASSLSLNTDTQYFGPGTRLTVL.

The chain uses TRBV7-8 and TRBJ2-5; TRBD2 matches at 7 bases. The end of the DNA fits TRBJ2-7 better, so the J call may be wrong. The CDR3 extends over 14 amino acids. Germline V CDR1 and CDR2: SGHVS, FQNEAQ. This CDR3 reads CASSPPGLYNEQYF. DNA of the CDR3: TGTGCCAGCAGCCCACCGGGACTATACAACGAGCAGTACTTC.

This chain uses TRBV7-2 with TRBJ2-2; no clear D. Germline V gene sequence: CDR1 SGHTA, CDR2 FQGNSA. This CDR3 spans 15 amino acids. Trimming removed 3 bases at V and 4 bases at J, with 12 bases between. Here the CDR3 reads CASSFETPSTGELFF. The CDR3 DNA is TGTGCCAGCAGCTTTGAGACACCATCCACCGGGGAGCTGTTTTTT.

The chain joins TRBV28 to TRBJ2-2; D perhaps matches TRBD2 (5 bases). CDR1 is MDHEN and CDR2 is SYDVKM in the germline V gene. This CDR3 spans 16 amino acids. Between the trimmed V and J ends, which lost 6 bases and 6 bases, there was a span of 20 bases. CDR3 sequence (DNA): TGTGCCAGCAGGGAGGACTTAGGTCTGGGCGCCGGGGAGCTGTTTTTT. The encoded protein is CASREDLGLGAGELFF. The full variable domain, with the rest looked up from reference TRBV28 and TRBJ2-2, is DVKVTQSSRYLVKRTGEKVFLECVQDMDHENMFWYRQDPGLGLRLIYFSYDVKMKEKGDIPEGYSVSREKKERFSLILESASTNQTSMYLCASREDLGLGAGELFFGEGSRLTVL.

This chain connects TRBV13 to TRBJ2-1; no reliable D call. This CDR3 is 13 amino acids long. The germline V gene has CDR1 PRHDT and CDR2 FYEKMQ (reference sequence). Deletions cut 5 bases from V and 9 bases from J, with 14 bases between. The CDR3, as DNA: TGTGCCAGCAGCCCGACTCCCGTTGTTGAGCAGTTCTTC. Translating it yields CASSPTPVVEQFF.

This clone was counted a single time. The J gene is TRBJ1-1, the V gene TRBV5-1; 8 positions match TRBD1. Germline lookup yields CDR1 SGHRS and CDR2 YFSETQ. V shed 2 bases, J shed 3 bases, and the junction held 3 bases outside the gene matches. CDR3 length: 14 amino acids. The CDR3 is CASSFQGADTEAFF. In nucleotides, the CDR3 is TGCGCCAGCAGCTTCCAGGGGGCGGACACTGAAGCTTTCTTT.

The chain employs TRBV7-9 and TRBJ2-7; D is unclear. There are 12 residues in the CDR3. CDR1 and CDR2 (germline): SEHNR, FQNEAQ (reference sequence). Deletions cut 1 base from V and 5 bases from J, with 6 bases between. CDR3 amino acids: CASSLGVDEQYF. DNA for the CDR3: TGTGCCAGCAGCTTAGGTGTAGACGAGCAGTACTTC. Full variable domain (outside the CDR3, taken from reference TRBV7-9 and TRBJ2-7): DTGVSQNPRHKITKRGQNVTFRCDPISEHNRLYWYRQTLGQGPEFLTYFQNEAQLEKSRLLSDRFSAERPKGSFSTLEIQRTEQGDSAMYLCASSLGVDEQYFGPGTRLTVT.

The chain's CDR3 is CASSQVGLAGNHEQYF. CDR3 coding DNA: TGTGCCAGCAGCCAAGTCGGGTTAGCGGGGAACCACGAGCAGTACTTC. The rearrangement joins TRBV4-2 to TRBJ2-5, with 8 bases matching TRBD2. The DNA end favors TRBJ2-7, so the J call may be wrong. The CDR3 has 16 residues. CDR1 LGHNA and CDR2 YNFKEQ come from the germline V gene.

The V call is TRBV7-6, the J call TRBJ2-7; D is possibly TRBD1 (5 bases). The CDR3 consists of 14 residues. Trimming pared 4 bases from V and 2 bases from J, leaving 12 bases between. Germline V gene sequence: CDR1 SGHVS, CDR2 FNYEAQ. This CDR3 is CASSSGWGPYEQYF. The CDR3 nucleotides read TGTGCCAGCAGCTCAGGTTGGGGCCCCTACGAGCAGTACTTC. The full variable domain, completed using reference TRBV7-6 and TRBJ2-7, is GAGVSQSPRYKVTKRGQDVALRCDPISGHVSLYWYRQALGQGPEFLTYFNYEAQQDKSGLPNDRFSAERPEGSISTLTIQRTEQRDSAMYRCASSSGWGPYEQYFGPGTRLTVT.

The chain is built from TRBV7-2 and TRBJ1-1; 8 bases fit TRBD1. Unmatched junction bases numbered 5, after V lost 5 bases and J lost 0 bases. The CDR3 covers 15 residues. Germline CDR1 and CDR2: SGHTA and FQGNSA. CDR3 protein: CASSSFRGLNTEAFF. In DNA, the CDR3 is TGTGCCAGCAGCAGCTTCAGGGGGCTGAACACTGAAGCTTTCTTT.

This clone was recorded once. V usage is TRBV19 and J usage is TRBJ1-5; 9 positions agree with TRBD1. Trimming cost V 5 bases and J 0 bases; bases outside gene matches: 8. The CDR3 consists of 17 residues. Germline V gene data show CDR1 as LNHDA and CDR2 as SQIVND (reference sequence). The chain's CDR3 is CASSSGQGLYSNQPQHF. In nucleotides, the CDR3 is TGTGCCAGTAGTTCCGGACAGGGGTTGTATAGCAATCAGCCCCAGCATTTT.

This clone came up a few times. The chain couples TRBV4-3 to TRBJ2-7; 10 nucleotides align to TRBD2. Per the germline V gene, CDR1 is LGHNA and CDR2 is YSLEER. The CDR3 totals 15 residues. Losses at the gene ends were 1 base for V and 2 bases for J; bases not matched to a gene: 2. For the CDR3, the DNA is TGCGCCAGCAGCCAAGGGACTAGCGGTCCCTACGAGCAGTACTTC. Translation: CASSQGTSGPYEQYF.

The chain uses TRBV4-3 and TRBJ1-5; possibly TRBD1 for D (6 bases). This CDR3 is built from 17 residues. Per germline, CDR1 LGHNA and CDR2 YSLEER. V lost 0 bases and J 5 bases, leaving 17 bases between the germline ends. The CDR3 loop is CASSQEEKGQGYQPQHF. The CDR3 DNA is TGCGCCAGCAGCCAAGAGGAGAAGGGCCAGGGGTATCAGCCCCAGCATTTT.